This entry features one TCR beta chain sequence. The sample carries other DNA sequences with the same CDR3. The source of the sample is a study of shared clonotypes between healthy human individuals. Deep-level running was used for the assay. Sequencing used immunoSEQ multiplex PCR; TCRdb keeps in-frame clones, though not all of them. There are approximately 2,200,000 clones in the sample; under 95% occur only once, and about 1.8% lies in the top ten. As defined, naive CD8 cells were CD45RO-negative and positively selected for CCR7, with terminally differentiated effector memory CD45RA+ cells excluded. The donors were adults (healthy and HIV-negative) with no recent acute infections or vaccinations. CDR3 length: 15 amino acids. After removal of 2 bases from V and 0 bases from J, the junction contained 4 bases not matched to a gene. Germline CDR1 reads KGHSH; CDR2 reads LQKENI.

The chain employs TRBV18 and TRBJ2-7, with 7 bases that match TRBD1. This sequence originates from a man between 18 and 35 years old in good health. Some clones in this sample may be carry-over from other donors' samples. Sequencing was carried out using naive CD8+ T cells from PBMCs. The CDR3 loop is CASSPGTASSYEQYF. CDR3 DNA sequence: TGTGCCAGCTCACCAGGGACAGCCTCCTCCTACGAGCAGTACTTC.